The 7 T cell receptor beta chains below all came from one sample that was sequenced in a study of regulatory T cells in long-lasting Graves disease. Assembly of TCR beta libraries relied on iRepertoire HTBI primers together with Arm-PCR of CDR3 regions. MiXCR, applied by TCRdb to the multiplex PCR reads, yields one record per CDR3 protein. The sample has fewer than 450,000 distinct CDR3 sequences, 23% seen once. Time point given: persistent/refractory GD, antithyroid drugs over 5 years with positive TRAb. Extracted PBMC RNA gave rise to the TCR library. The sequencing here drew on peripheral blood mononuclear cells (PBMCs), taken when the disease was refractory, from a patient treated with antithyroid drugs. All receptors come from a female donor with Graves disease.

This clonotype was observed at least ten times. The V and J genes are TRBV6-1 and TRBJ1-1; possible D gene TRBD1, 5 bases. Germline CDR1 and CDR2: MNHNS and SASEGT. V lost 3 bases and J lost 4, with 12 bases in between. There are 14 residues in the CDR3. CDR3 loop: CASSDGIRGTEAFF. The CDR3 bases are TGTGCCAGCAGTGATGGAATAAGGGGCACTGAAGCTTTCTTT.

This clonotype occurred a few times. The V call is TRBV18, the J call TRBJ1-3; no firm D call. Germline loops: CDR1 KGHSH, CDR2 LQKENI. V lost 1 base, J lost 0 bases, and 7 bases lay in between. The CDR3 contains 15 residues. In DNA form, the CDR3 reads TGTGCCAGCTCACCACAGGCACACTCTGGAAACACCATATATTTT. It is translated as CASSPQAHSGNTIYF.

This clonotype has more than one count but fewer than ten. The genes are TRBV27 and TRBJ1-5, with 8 bases fitting TRBD1. Germline CDR1 reads MNHEY; CDR2 reads SMNVEV (reference sequence). This CDR3 is 15 amino acids long. The ends lost 4 bases at V and 6 bases at J; junction bases unmatched: 8. DNA for the CDR3: TGTGCCAGCAGTTCCGGACAGGGACGGGTTCAGCCCCAGCATTTT. The encoded protein is CASSSGQGRVQPQHF.

The rearrangement links TRBV20-1 to TRBJ1-4, with TRBD1 matching over 9 bases. Germline lookup yields CDR1 DFQATT and CDR2 SNEGSKA (reference sequence). The CDR3 length is 14 residues. The V gene end was trimmed by 6 bases and the J gene end by 7 bases; junction bases not matched to a gene: 9. CDR3 DNA sequence: TGCAGTGCCCGAGACCCGGGACAGGGTGAAAAACTGTTTTTT. This translates into CSARDPGQGEKLFF.

This clonotype was detected ten times or more. The V call is TRBV30, the J call TRBJ1-1; D is uncertain. V lost 0 bases, J lost 3 bases, and 14 bases lay in between. The germline gives CDR1 GTSNPN, CDR2 SVGIG (reference sequence). CDR3 length equals 15 residues. The CDR3 here is CAWSVAAPMYTEAFF. Written as DNA, the CDR3 is TGTGCCTGGAGTGTCGCAGCCCCGATGTACACTGAAGCTTTCTTT.

This clonotype was counted many times. The chain carries TRBV7-9 and TRBJ2-7; 13 bases match TRBD2. Germline trimming cut 0 bases from V and 5 bases from J; bases unmatched to any gene: 7. The V gene's germline CDR1 is SEHNR and CDR2 FQNEAQ (reference sequence). The CDR3 extends over 17 amino acids. The CDR3 DNA follows: TGTGCCAGCAGCTTAGCGGGGACTAGCGGGATTACGGACGAGCAGTACTTC. Protein product: CASSLAGTSGITDEQYF.

This rearrangement joins TRBV3-1 to TRBJ2-7; D is unclear. With 0 bases removed from V and 6 bases from J, the gap between germline ends came to 15 bases. This CDR3 is 15 amino acids long. Looked up from germline, CDR1 is LGHDT and CDR2 is YNNKEL (reference sequence). The CDR3 bases are TGTGCCAGCAGCCAAGATGAGGCAGGCCTTCGCGAGCAGTACTTC. Its protein is CASSQDEAGLREQYF.